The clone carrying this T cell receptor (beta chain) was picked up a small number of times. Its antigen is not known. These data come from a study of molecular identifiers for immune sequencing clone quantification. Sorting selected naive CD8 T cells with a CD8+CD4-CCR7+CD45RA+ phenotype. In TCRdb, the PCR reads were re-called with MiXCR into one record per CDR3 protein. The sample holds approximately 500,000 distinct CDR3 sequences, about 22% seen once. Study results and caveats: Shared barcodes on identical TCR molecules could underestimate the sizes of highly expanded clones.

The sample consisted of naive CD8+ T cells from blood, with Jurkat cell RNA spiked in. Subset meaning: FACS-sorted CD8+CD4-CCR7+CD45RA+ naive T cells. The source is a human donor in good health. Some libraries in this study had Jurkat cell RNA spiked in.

The CDR3 protein is CASRWGADAFF. The DNA for the CDR3 is TGTGCCAGCAGATGGGGCGCGGACGCTTTCTTT. This chain uses TRBV27 with TRBJ1-1, with D maybe TRBD1 (5 bases). Germline loops: CDR1 MNHEY, CDR2 SMNVEV (reference sequence). The CDR3 runs 11 residues. The V and J ends lost 6 bases and 11 bases respectively, with 13 bases between them.